The clone carrying this T cell receptor beta chain has just one count. This sample was taken from a study of blood T cell repertoires in COVID-19. Study details: Samples taken during acute and convalescent COVID-19 were collected in the United States, Italy and Spain.

The V end lost 1 base, the J end lost 6 bases, and 15 bases lay between the germline ends. Germline V CDR1 and CDR2: KGHSH, LQKENI. The CDR3 is made up of 16 amino acids. Per the study methods: Estimation of nucleated cell counts was performed using reference gene primer amplification. The method was immunoSEQ multiplex PCR; TCRdb's version includes in-frame clones alone and lacks a portion of them. V and J calls and clone size are as listed in that table; D and trimming were resolved from the DNA. The repertoire has 110,000 to 150,000 clones, about 70% of them found once; the top ten carry 13%. Specimen: peripheral blood. The receptor comes from an older man with acute or convalescent COVID-19. The chain couples TRBV18 to TRBJ1-4; D might be TRBD1 (6 bases). The CDR3 DNA reads TGTGCCAGCTCACCACGGTACAGGGTGGCGGATGAAAAACTGTTTTTT. Protein: CASSPRYRVADEKLFF.